Below are 2 T cell receptor beta chains sequenced from a single sample in a study of shared clonotypes between healthy human individuals. Sequenced by immunoSEQ multiplex PCR; TCRdb stores in-frame clones only, minus some. Of some 2 million clones listed, less than 95% are singletons. CD45RO-negative cells were positively selected for CCR7, leaving out terminally differentiated effector memory CD45RA+ cells. Sequences were obtained from naive CD8+ T cells sorted from blood. The receptors shown here come from a man aged 18 to 30 in good health.

The V call is TRBV9, the J call TRBJ2-1; D gene uncertain. This CDR3 has 18 amino acids. Germline values: CDR1 SGDLS, CDR2 YYNGEE. The germline V and J ends were trimmed by 2 bases and 3 bases, with 21 bases remaining between them. The CDR3 is CASSVRPPQVTDYNEQFF. As DNA, the CDR3 is TGTGCCAGCAGCGTCCGACCCCCCCAGGTGACCGACTACAATGAGCAGTTCTTC. Full variable domain (rest looked up from reference TRBV9 and TRBJ2-1): DSGVTQTPKHLITATGQRVTLRCSPRSGDLSVYWYQQSLDQGLQFLIQYYNGEERAKGNILERFSAQQFPDLHSELNLSSLELGDSALYFCASSVRPPQVTDYNEQFFGPGTRLTVL.

The chain has TRBV4-3 and TRBJ2-1; D not certain. V was clipped by 0 bases and J by 4 bases, with 13 bases between them. Germline V gives CDR1 LGHNA, CDR2 YSLEER. The CDR3 loop spans 16 amino acids. This chain's CDR3 is CASSQEDGVRYNEQFF. The DNA for the CDR3 is TGCGCCAGCAGCCAAGAAGATGGAGTCCGATACAATGAGCAGTTCTTC.